Each of the 32 T cell receptor beta chains below was sequenced from the same sample in a study of naive CD8 T cells in extremely preterm neonates. TCRdb's copy holds only in-frame clones and misses some; the assay was immunoSEQ multiplex PCR. Among more than 7,000 clones, around 98% were seen once, and the ten largest hold about 0.3%. The sequenced sample consisted of naive CD8+ T cells from blood. These receptors originate from a human donor in good health.

This rearrangement joins TRBV11-2 to TRBJ2-1, with 8 positions matching TRBD2. The CDR3 spans 15 residues. The germline gives CDR1 SGHAT, CDR2 FQNNGV. V lost 4 bases and J lost 11; bases outside the gene matches: 13. The CDR3 nucleotides are TGTGCCAGCAGCTCAACGGGTTCCGGGGGGGGCAAGCAGTTCTTC. This codes for CASSSTGSGGGKQFF.

This clone was counted a single time. The chain carries TRBV28 and TRBJ1-1, with D unclear. V lost 2 bases, J lost 1 base, and 8 bases lay in between. The CDR3 is made up of 14 amino acids. The germline V gene has CDR1 MDHEN and CDR2 SYDVKM. The CDR3 sequence: CASSLPGANTEAFF. Written as DNA, the CDR3 is TGTGCCAGCAGTTTACCCGGAGCGAACACTGAAGCTTTCTTT.

The chain links TRBV4-1 to TRBJ1-1; no definite D call. The CDR3 has 15 residues. Trimming took off 3 bases at V and 5 bases at J, with 16 bases between the two ends. The germline V gene has CDR1 MGHRA and CDR2 YSYEKL. The CDR3 sequence: CASSQTSGPRTEAFF. The DNA of the CDR3 is TGCGCCAGCAGCCAGACAAGCGGGCCTCGTACTGAAGCTTTCTTT.

V gene TRBV9 combines with J gene TRBJ2-1; D call uncertain. The ends were cut back, 0 bases at V and 9 bases at J, with 10 bases in the middle. Germline V gene data show CDR1 as SGDLS and CDR2 as YYNGEE. This CDR3 has 13 amino acids. The CDR3 sequence is CASSVVEWSEQFF. The CDR3 nucleotides read TGTGCCAGCAGCGTAGTGGAGTGGAGTGAGCAGTTCTTC.

This clone showed up just once. V gene TRBV5-4 combines with J gene TRBJ2-1, with 12 bases that match TRBD2. Germline trimming cut 2 bases from V and 5 bases from J; bases unmatched to any gene: 5. The germline V gene has CDR1 SGHNT and CDR2 YYREEE (reference sequence). The CDR3 length is 16 residues. This chain's CDR3 is CASSFLAGGQNNEQFF. The CDR3, as DNA: TGTGCCAGCAGCTTCCTAGCGGGAGGGCAAAACAATGAGCAGTTCTTC.

This chain links TRBV4-2 with TRBJ2-7; 10 bases map to TRBD2. J gave up 3 bases and V 0 bases, and 5 bases lay outside the gene matches. Germline V lookup: CDR1 LGHNA, CDR2 YNFKEQ. The length of the CDR3 is 16 residues. This chain's CDR3 is CASSQDLASGSYEQYF. As DNA, the CDR3 is TGTGCCAGCAGCCAAGATTTGGCTAGCGGGAGCTACGAGCAGTACTTC.

J is TRBJ2-7 and V is TRBV10-2; TRBD2 might be the D (6 bases). This CDR3 is 16 amino acids long. Deletions cut 3 bases from V and 2 bases from J, with 17 bases between. Germline V CDR1 and CDR2: WSHSY, SAAADI. CDR3 bases: TGCGCCAGCAGTGACCCCACGACTAGTTCGACCTACGAGCAGTACTTC. Encoded protein: CASSDPTTSSTYEQYF.

The chain uses TRBV10-2 and TRBJ2-7; D is undetermined. Germline CDR1 reads WSHSY; CDR2 reads SAAADI. V lost 11 bases to trimming and J lost 0 bases, with 11 bases between them. The CDR3 is 12 residues long. CDR3 DNA: TGCGCCGTTCGTCCCCCCTCCTACGAGCAGTACTTC. Translated: CAVRPPSYEQYF.

The CDR3 here is CASSPERLAGVHNEQFF. CDR3 nucleotide sequence: TGTGCCAGCAGCCCGGAAAGGCTAGCGGGAGTCCACAATGAGCAGTTCTTC. The gene calls are TRBV5-7 and TRBJ2-1; 10 bases align to TRBD2. TRBV5-7 qualifies as an ORF whose function is uncertain. CDR3 size: 17 residues. Germline trimming cut 4 bases from V and 5 bases from J; bases unmatched to any gene: 12.

V and J are TRBV30 and TRBJ1-2, with D perhaps TRBD1 (5 bases). This CDR3 spans 16 amino acids. The V end lost 0 bases, the J end lost 0 bases, and 14 bases lay between the germline ends. Germline CDR1 and CDR2: GTSNPN and SVGIG (reference sequence). The CDR3 nucleotides read TGTGCCTGGAGTGTACCCGGGGGGGTAACTAACTATGGCTACACCTTC. Protein product: CAWSVPGGVTNYGYTF.

V is TRBV5-5 and J is TRBJ1-2; weak D call: TRBD1 (5 bases). Germline assignment: CDR1 SGHKS and CDR2 YYEKEE (reference sequence). V dropped 2 bases and J dropped 0 bases, with 8 bases sitting between them. The CDR3 runs 14 residues. The CDR3 DNA reads as TGTGCCAGCAGCTTCTCGACAGCTAACTATGGCTACACCTTC. It yields the protein CASSFSTANYGYTF.

The chain employs TRBV10-3 and TRBJ2-7; D unclear. CDR3 size: 15 residues. CDR1 is ENHRY, CDR2 SYGVKD, per germline. Between the trimmed V and J ends, which lost 2 bases and 0 bases, there was a span of 11 bases. CDR3 in amino acids: CAISERHSYSYEQYF. DNA of the CDR3: TGTGCCATCAGTGAGCGGCACAGCTACTCCTACGAGCAGTACTTC.

The chain links TRBV4-2 to TRBJ2-7; maybe TRBD2 (6 bases). The CDR3 length is 16 residues. Per germline, CDR1 LGHNA and CDR2 YNFKEQ. Trimming removed 0 bases from V and 3 bases from J, with 15 bases in between. The DNA for the CDR3 is TGTGCCAGCAGCCAAGAGGGTAGCGGACCATTCTACGAGCAGTACTTC. Protein product: CASSQEGSGPFYEQYF.

The rearrangement links TRBV5-5 to TRBJ1-5, with D unclear. Trimming removed 0 bases from V and 3 bases from J, with 7 bases in between. The CDR3 loop spans 14 amino acids. The germline CDR1 and CDR2 sequences are SGHKS and YYEKEE (reference sequence). The CDR3 DNA reads TGTGCCAGCAGCTTGGTCGCGGACAATCAGCCCCAGCATTTT. It codes for CASSLVADNQPQHF.

The CDR3 sequence: CASSMVAGVYNEQFF. CDR3 sequence (DNA): TGTGCCAGTAGTATGGTAGCGGGAGTCTACAATGAGCAGTTCTTC. This chain joins TRBV19 and TRBJ2-1, with 9 bases identical to TRBD2. The CDR3 has 15 amino acids. V lost 3 bases and J lost 3; bases outside the gene matches: 3. Germline CDR1 LNHDA, CDR2 SQIVND (reference sequence).

This clone was found once. The J gene is TRBJ2-3, the V gene TRBV28; D is undetermined. V shed 5 bases and J shed 10 bases, with 16 bases lying between them. The germline CDR1 and CDR2 sequences are MDHEN and SYDVKM. This CDR3 region has 13 residues. CDR3 protein: CASSPDYSPPQYF. In DNA form, the CDR3 reads TGTGCCAGCAGTCCCGATTACAGCCCTCCGCAGTATTTT.

The rearrangement links TRBV4-1 to TRBJ2-1; D perhaps matches TRBD2 (5 bases). Germline values: CDR1 MGHRA, CDR2 YSYEKL. This CDR3 has 17 amino acids. V dropped 0 bases and J dropped 0 bases, with 12 bases sitting between them. This CDR3 reads CASSQDKRLSSYNEQFF. For the CDR3, the DNA is TGCGCCAGCAGCCAAGATAAGCGGCTGAGCTCCTACAATGAGCAGTTCTTC.

V is TRBV10-1 and J is TRBJ2-5; D gene unclear. The last part of the DNA fits TRBJ2-7 better; the J call may be wrong. Germline values: CDR1 WNHNN, CDR2 SYGVQD (reference sequence). This CDR3 is 12 amino acids long. CDR3 sequence: CASSESSYEQYF. Written as DNA, the CDR3 is TGCGCCAGCAGTGAGTCTTCCTACGAGCAGTACTTC.

V gene TRBV27 combines with J gene TRBJ2-5, with 8 bases fitting TRBD1. The germline CDR1 and CDR2 sequences are MNHEY and SMNVEV (reference sequence). CDR3 length: 14 residues. V shed 3 bases and J 4 bases; nucleotides not matched to a gene: 4. CDR3 DNA: TGTGCCAGCAGTTTTCTGACAGGGGCAGAGACCCAGTACTTC. It is translated as CASSFLTGAETQYF.

The chain uses TRBV5-8 and TRBJ1-5; D unresolved. With 0 bases removed from V and 3 bases from J, the gap between germline ends came to 4 bases. The germline V gene encodes CDR1 SGHTS and CDR2 YDEGEE. The CDR3 runs 13 residues. The CDR3 bases are TGTGCCAGCAGCTTGGACAACAATCAGCCCCAGCATTTT. This codes for CASSLDNNQPQHF. Full variable domain (remainder filled in from reference TRBV5-8 and TRBJ1-5): EAGVTQSPTHLIKTRGQQATLRCSPISGHTSVYWYQQALGLGLQFLLWYDEGEERNRGNFPPRFSGRQFPNYSSELNVNALELEDSALYLCASSLDNNQPQHFGDGTRLSIL.

The rearrangement links TRBV27 to TRBJ2-5; 12 bases are a match to TRBD2. The J segment lost 3 bases and the V segment lost 3 bases, leaving 8 bases of the junction unmatched. Per the germline V gene, CDR1 is MNHEY and CDR2 is SMNVEV (reference sequence). This CDR3 comprises 17 residues. Here the CDR3 DNA reads TGTGCCAGCAGTTTGGTCCCTAGCGGGAGGGGGGAAGAGACCCAGTACTTC. Its protein product is CASSLVPSGRGEETQYF.

As for this clone: The CDR3 does not end in the conserved phenylalanine or tryptophan, so this is likely a read error. The V gene is TRBV5-1, the J gene TRBJ1-1; maybe TRBD1 (5 bases). The germline V gene encodes CDR1 SGHRS and CDR2 YFSETQ. V lost 0 bases, J lost 3 bases, and 12 bases lay in between. The CDR3 runs 15 residues. The CDR3 reads CASSLGSSGYTEAFS. The CDR3 DNA follows: TGCGCCAGCAGCTTGGGCAGTTCAGGGTACACTGAAGCTTTCTCT.

The chain is built from TRBV14 and TRBJ1-6; 10 bases agree with TRBD1. Germline trimming cut 4 bases from V and 7 bases from J; bases unmatched to any gene: 10. CDR1 SGHDN and CDR2 FVKESK come from the germline V gene. This CDR3 comprises 17 residues. CDR3 nucleotides: TGTGCCAGCAGCCTATTTAGGACAGGGGGTTCCAATTCACCCCTCCACTTT. This encodes CASSLFRTGGSNSPLHF.

This clone appeared a single time. The rearrangement links TRBV5-6 to TRBJ1-2; D might be TRBD1 (5 bases). The ends were cut back, 1 base at V and 4 bases at J, with 11 bases in the middle. The CDR3 spans 14 residues. CDR1 is SGHDT, CDR2 YYEEEE, per germline. The CDR3 region is CASSLSQGVYGYTF. The CDR3 nucleotides read TGTGCCAGCAGCTTGTCCCAGGGTGTCTATGGCTACACCTTC.

The chain links TRBV9 to TRBJ2-3; no clear D gene. V gave up 4 bases and J gave up 6 bases, with 9 bases separating them. CDR3 length: 12 residues. Germline-derived CDR1 and CDR2 are SGDLS and YYNGEE. The CDR3 nucleotides read TGTGCCAGCAGCATACACGGGGATACGCAGTATTTT. Its translation is CASSIHGDTQYF.

CDR3 bases: TGTGCCAGCAGCCCCGGGACACCTAGGGAGCAGTACTTC. Residues: CASSPGTPREQYF. The V and J genes are TRBV7-6 and TRBJ2-7, with a possible D match to TRBD1 (6 bases). Germline V gene lookup returns CDR1 SGHVS and CDR2 FNYEAQ. This CDR3 has 13 residues. V was trimmed by 5 bases and J by 7 bases, leaving 15 bases between them.

This chain links TRBV2 with TRBJ1-1, with unresolved D. This CDR3 region has 13 residues. Germline assignment: CDR1 SNHLY and CDR2 FYNNEI. Between the trimmed V and J ends, which lost 0 bases and 7 bases, there was a span of 9 bases. The CDR3 coding sequence is TGTGCCAGCAGTGAAGCGACTCTGGTTGAAGCTTTCTTT. Protein sequence: CASSEATLVEAFF.

J is TRBJ2-5 and V is TRBV28; maybe TRBD2 (5 bases). The germline V and J ends were trimmed by 6 bases and 4 bases, with 12 bases remaining between them. The V gene's germline CDR1 is MDHEN and CDR2 SYDVKM. This CDR3 region has 13 residues. DNA for the CDR3: TGTGCCAGCAGCTGGAGGTGGGGAGAGACCCAGTACTTC. Protein: CASSWRWGETQYF.

The chain joins TRBV18 to TRBJ2-3; a possible D gene is TRBD2 (7 bases). The V end was cut by 5 bases, the J end by 4 bases, with 19 bases between. This CDR3 is built from 16 residues. Germline CDR1 and CDR2: KGHSH and LQKENI. CDR3 nucleotides: TGTGCCAGCTCATCGGAGGGGGGGCACAGGGCAGATACGCAGTATTTT. It is translated as CASSSEGGHRADTQYF.

V gene TRBV19 combines with J gene TRBJ2-7; 7 nucleotides line up with TRBD1. Germline CDR1 and CDR2: LNHDA and SQIVND (reference sequence). The CDR3 has 14 amino acids. V dropped 4 bases and J dropped 4; count of bases not matched to a gene: 7. CDR3 bases: TGTGCCAGTAGTAGACAGGGTATTAAATACGAGCAGTACTTC. Translating it yields CASSRQGIKYEQYF.

The J gene is TRBJ2-1, the V gene TRBV18, with 10 bases that match TRBD2. Unmatched junction bases numbered 7, after V lost 4 bases and J lost 4 bases. Germline CDR1 and CDR2: KGHSH and LQKENI. The CDR3 is made up of 16 amino acids. CDR3 region: CASSLTTSGPYNEQFF. The CDR3 bases are TGTGCCAGCTCACTAACGACTAGCGGGCCTTACAATGAGCAGTTCTTC.

The chain combines TRBV9 with TRBJ1-4; 7 bases map to TRBD1. Germline-derived CDR1 and CDR2 are SGDLS and YYNGEE. With 0 bases clipped from V and 8 bases from J, the junction kept 7 bases outside the gene matches. There are 15 residues in the CDR3. The chain's CDR3 is CASSVGQGEDEKLFF. DNA of the CDR3: TGTGCCAGCAGCGTAGGACAGGGTGAGGACGAAAAACTGTTTTTT.